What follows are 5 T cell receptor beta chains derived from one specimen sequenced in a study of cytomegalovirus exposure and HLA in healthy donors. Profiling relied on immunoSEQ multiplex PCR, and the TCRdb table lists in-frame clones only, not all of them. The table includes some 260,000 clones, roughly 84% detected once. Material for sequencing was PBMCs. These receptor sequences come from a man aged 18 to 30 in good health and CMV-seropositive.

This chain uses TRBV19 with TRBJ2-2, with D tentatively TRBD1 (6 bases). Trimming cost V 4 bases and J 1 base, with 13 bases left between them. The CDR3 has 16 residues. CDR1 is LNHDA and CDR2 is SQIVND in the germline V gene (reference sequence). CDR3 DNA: TGTGCCAGTAGTACCATTTTACAGGGGAACACCGGGGAGCTGTTTTTT. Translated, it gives CASSTILQGNTGELFF. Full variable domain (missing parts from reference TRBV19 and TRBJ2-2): DGGITQSPKYLFRKEGQNVTLSCEQNLNHDAMYWYRQDPGQGLRLIYYSQIVNDFQKGDIAEGYSVSREKKESFPLTVTSAQKNPTAFYLCASSTILQGNTGELFFGEGSRLTVL.

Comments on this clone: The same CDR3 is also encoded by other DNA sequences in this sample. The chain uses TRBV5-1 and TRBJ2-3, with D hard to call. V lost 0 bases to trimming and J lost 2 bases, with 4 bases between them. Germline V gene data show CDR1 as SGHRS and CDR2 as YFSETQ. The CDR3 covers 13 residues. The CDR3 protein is CASSLVPTDTQYF. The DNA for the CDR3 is TGCGCCAGCAGCTTGGTTCCCACAGATACGCAGTATTTT.

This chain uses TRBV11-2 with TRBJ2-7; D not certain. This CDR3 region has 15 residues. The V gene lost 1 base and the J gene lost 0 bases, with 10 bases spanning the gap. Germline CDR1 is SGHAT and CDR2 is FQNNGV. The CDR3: CASSLAVPSSYEQYF. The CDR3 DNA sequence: TGTGCCAGCAGCTTAGCGGTCCCGAGCTCCTACGAGCAGTACTTC.

The CDR3 DNA follows: TGTGCCAGCAGTTTATTTCGACTAGCTGTCCATGAGCAGTTCTTC. Residues: CASSLFRLAVHEQFF. The chain uses TRBV28 and TRBJ2-1, with 7 bases that match TRBD2. The V gene's germline CDR1 is MDHEN and CDR2 SYDVKM. Unmatched junction bases numbered 8, after V lost 1 base and J lost 8 bases. This CDR3 contains 15 residues.

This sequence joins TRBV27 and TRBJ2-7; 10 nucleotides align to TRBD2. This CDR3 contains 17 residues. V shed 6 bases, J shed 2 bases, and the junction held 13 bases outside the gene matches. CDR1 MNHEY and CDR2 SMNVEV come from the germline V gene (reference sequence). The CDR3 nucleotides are TGTGCCAGCAGCCTCCTTAGGACTAGCGGCCGGACCTACGAGCAGTACTTC. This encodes CASSLLRTSGRTYEQYF.